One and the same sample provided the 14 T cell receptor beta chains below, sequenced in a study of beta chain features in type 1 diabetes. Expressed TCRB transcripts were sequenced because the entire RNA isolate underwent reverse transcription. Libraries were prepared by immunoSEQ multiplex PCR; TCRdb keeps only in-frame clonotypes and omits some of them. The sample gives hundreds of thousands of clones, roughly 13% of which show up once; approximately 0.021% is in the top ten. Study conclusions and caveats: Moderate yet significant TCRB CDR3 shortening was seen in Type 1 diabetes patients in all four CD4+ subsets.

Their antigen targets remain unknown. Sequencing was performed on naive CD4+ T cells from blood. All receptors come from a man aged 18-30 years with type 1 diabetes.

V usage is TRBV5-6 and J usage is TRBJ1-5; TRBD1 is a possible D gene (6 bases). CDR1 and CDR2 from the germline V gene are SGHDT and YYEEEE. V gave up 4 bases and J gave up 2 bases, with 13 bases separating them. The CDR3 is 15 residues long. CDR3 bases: TGTGCCAGCAGCACAGGGTATCGGGGCAATCAGCCCCAGCATTTT. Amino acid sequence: CASSTGYRGNQPQHF.

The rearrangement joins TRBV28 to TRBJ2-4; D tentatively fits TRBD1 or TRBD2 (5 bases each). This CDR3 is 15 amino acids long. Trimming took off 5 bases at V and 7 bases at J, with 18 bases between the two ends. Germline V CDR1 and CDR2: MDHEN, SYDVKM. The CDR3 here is CASSHSPRGENIQYF. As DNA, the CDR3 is TGTGCCAGCAGTCATTCTCCGAGGGGCGAGAACATTCAGTACTTC.

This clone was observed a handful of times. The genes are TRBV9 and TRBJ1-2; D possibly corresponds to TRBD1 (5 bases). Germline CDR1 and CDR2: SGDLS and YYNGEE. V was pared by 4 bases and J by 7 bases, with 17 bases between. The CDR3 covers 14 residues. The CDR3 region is CASSSQSVGTGYTF. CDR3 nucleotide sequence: TGTGCCAGCAGCTCCCAGAGTGTCGGGACTGGCTACACCTTC.

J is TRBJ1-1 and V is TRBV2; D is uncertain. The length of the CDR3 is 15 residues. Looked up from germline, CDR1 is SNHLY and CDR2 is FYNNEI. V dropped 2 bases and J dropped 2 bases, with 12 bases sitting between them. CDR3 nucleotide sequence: TGTGCCAGCAGTGAATTAGGCCAGGCCAACACTGAAGCTTTCTTT. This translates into CASSELGQANTEAFF.

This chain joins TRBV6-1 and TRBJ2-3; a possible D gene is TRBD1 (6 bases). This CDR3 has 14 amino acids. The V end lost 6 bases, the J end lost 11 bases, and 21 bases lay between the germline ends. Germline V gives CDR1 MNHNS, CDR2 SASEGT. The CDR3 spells CASSRGTPAAMQYF. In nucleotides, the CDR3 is TGTGCCAGCAGCCGAGGGACACCAGCAGCTATGCAGTATTTT.

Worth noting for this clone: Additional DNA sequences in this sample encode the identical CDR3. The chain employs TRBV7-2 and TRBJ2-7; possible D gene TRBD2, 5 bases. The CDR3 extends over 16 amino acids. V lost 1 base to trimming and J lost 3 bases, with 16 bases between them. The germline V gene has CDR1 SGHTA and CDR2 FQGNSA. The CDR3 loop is CASSLVGSGNSYEQYF. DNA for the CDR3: TGTGCCAGCAGCTTAGTAGGCTCGGGGAATAGCTACGAGCAGTACTTC.

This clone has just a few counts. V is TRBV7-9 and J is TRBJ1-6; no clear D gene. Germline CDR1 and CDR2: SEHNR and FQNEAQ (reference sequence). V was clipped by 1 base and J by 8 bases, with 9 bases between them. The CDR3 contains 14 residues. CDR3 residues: CASSLDYWDSPLHF. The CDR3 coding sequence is TGTGCCAGCAGCTTAGATTATTGGGATTCACCCCTCCACTTT.

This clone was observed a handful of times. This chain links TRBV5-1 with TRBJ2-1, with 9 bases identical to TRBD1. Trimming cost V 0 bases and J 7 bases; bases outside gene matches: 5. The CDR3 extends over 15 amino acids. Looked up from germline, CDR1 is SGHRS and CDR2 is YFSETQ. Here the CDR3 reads CASSLVGTGINEQFF. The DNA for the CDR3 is TGCGCCAGCAGCTTGGTGGGGACAGGGATAAATGAGCAGTTCTTC.

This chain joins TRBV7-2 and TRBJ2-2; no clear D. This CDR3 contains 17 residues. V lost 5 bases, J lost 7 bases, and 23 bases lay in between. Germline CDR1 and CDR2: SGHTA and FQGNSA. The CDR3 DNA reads TGTGCCAGCAGCCCCCGAACCCCCCCACGCCGCGGCGGGGAGCTGTTTTTT. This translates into CASSPRTPPRRGGELFF. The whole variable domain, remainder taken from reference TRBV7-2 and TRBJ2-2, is GAGVSQSPSNKVTEKGKDVELRCDPISGHTALYWYRQSLGQGLEFLIYFQGNSAPDKSGLPSDRFSAERTGGSVSTLTIQRTQQEDSAVYLCASSPRTPPRRGGELFFGEGSRLTVL.

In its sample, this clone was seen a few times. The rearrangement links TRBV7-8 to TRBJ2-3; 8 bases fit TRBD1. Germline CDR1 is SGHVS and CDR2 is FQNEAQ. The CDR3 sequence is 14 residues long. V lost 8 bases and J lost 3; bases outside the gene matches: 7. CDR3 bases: TGTGCCAGCGGCTGGGGACAGGAGACAGATACGCAGTATTTT. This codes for CASGWGQETDTQYF.

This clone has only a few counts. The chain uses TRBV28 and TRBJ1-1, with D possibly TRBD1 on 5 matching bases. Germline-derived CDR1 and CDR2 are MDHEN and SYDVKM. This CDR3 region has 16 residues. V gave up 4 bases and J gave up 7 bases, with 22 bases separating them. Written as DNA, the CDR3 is TGTGCCAGCAGTTATGTCTTCTCGACAGCGCCCCATGAAGCTTTCTTT. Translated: CASSYVFSTAPHEAFF.

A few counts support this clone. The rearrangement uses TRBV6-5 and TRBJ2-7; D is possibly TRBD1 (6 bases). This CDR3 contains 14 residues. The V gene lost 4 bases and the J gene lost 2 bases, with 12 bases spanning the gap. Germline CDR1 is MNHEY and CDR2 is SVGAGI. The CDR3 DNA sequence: TGTGCCAGCAGTTCACAGGGATCGACCTACGAGCAGTACTTC. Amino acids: CASSSQGSTYEQYF.

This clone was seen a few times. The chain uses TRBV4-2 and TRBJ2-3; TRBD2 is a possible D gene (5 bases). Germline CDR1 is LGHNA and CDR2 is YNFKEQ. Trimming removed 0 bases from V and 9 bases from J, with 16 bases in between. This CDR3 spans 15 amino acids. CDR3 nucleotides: TGTGCCAGCAGCCAAGATCCACTAAGCGGAGGCACGCAGTATTTT. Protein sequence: CASSQDPLSGGTQYF.

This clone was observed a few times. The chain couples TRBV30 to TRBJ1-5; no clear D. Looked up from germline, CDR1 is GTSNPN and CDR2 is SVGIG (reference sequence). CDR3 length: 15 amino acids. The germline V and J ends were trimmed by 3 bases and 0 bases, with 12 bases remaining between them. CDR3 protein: CAWSTGPYSNQPQHF. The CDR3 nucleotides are TGTGCCTGGAGCACCGGGCCCTATAGCAATCAGCCCCAGCATTTT.